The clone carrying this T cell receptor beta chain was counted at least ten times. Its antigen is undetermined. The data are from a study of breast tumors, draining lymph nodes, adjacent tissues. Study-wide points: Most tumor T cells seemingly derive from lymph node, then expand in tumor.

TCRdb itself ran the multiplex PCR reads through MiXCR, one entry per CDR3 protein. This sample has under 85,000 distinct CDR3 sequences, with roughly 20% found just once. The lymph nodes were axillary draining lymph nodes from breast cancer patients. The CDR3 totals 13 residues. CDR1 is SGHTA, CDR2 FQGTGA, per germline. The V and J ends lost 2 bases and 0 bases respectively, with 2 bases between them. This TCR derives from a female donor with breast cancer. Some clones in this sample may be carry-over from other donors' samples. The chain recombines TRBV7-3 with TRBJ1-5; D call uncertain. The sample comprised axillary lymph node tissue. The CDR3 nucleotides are TGTGCCAGCAGCTTAGATAGCAATCAGCCCCAGCATTTT. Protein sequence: CASSLDSNQPQHF.